The 14 T cell receptor beta chains below come from one sample, sequenced in a study of blood T cell repertoires in COVID-19 (TCRdb year 2020). The protocol used for the library was the immunoSEQ multiplex PCR assay. TCRdb holds this immuneACCESS table with in-frame rearrangements only. Some clones are missing; in checked studies, unresolved V genes explain under half, and the rest has no known cause. This sample comprises 53,000 or so clones, 85% to 90% of them detected only once. The top ten constitute roughly 12% of the sample. The sequencing input was peripheral blood. The receptors stem from a man aged 65-85 years with active COVID-19.

The genes are TRBV6-2 or TRBV6-3 and TRBJ1-1, with no clear D. CDR1 MNHEY and CDR2 SVGEGT come from the germline V gene. V lost 4 bases to trimming and J lost 0 bases, with 9 bases between them. The CDR3 is made up of 14 amino acids. In nucleotides, the CDR3 is TGTGCCAGCAGTTTCCCGGTTCTGAACACTGAAGCTTTCTTT. Translation gives CASSFPVLNTEAFF.

This sequence joins TRBV7-2 and TRBJ2-7; 8 nucleotides align to TRBD2. In germline, CDR1 is SGHTA, CDR2 FQGNSA. J was trimmed by 1 base and V by 1 base; bases with no gene match: 0. This CDR3 comprises 14 residues. This CDR3 reads CASSLGLASYEQYF. The CDR3 DNA follows: TGTGCCAGCAGCTTAGGACTAGCGTCCTACGAGCAGTACTTC.

This clone was recorded once. The chain combines TRBV5-1 with TRBJ1-2, with TRBD1 matching over 7 bases. The CDR3 has 13 residues. The V gene's germline CDR1 is SGHRS and CDR2 YFSETQ. The V and J ends lost 5 bases and 4 bases, in that order; junction bases with no gene match: 5. CDR3 sequence: CASSNDRVYGYTF. CDR3 nucleotide sequence: TGCGCCAGCAGTAACGACAGGGTCTATGGCTACACCTTC.

In its sample, this clone was seen a few times. CDR3 region: CSARQGYEQYF. CDR3 nucleotide sequence: TGCAGCGCCAGACAGGGATACGAGCAGTACTTC. The chain carries TRBV29-1 and TRBJ2-7, with 7 bases matching TRBD1. Trimming took 7 bases from V and 4 from J; bases not matched to a gene: 4. The CDR3 covers 11 residues. Germline V CDR1 and CDR2: SQVTM, ANQGSEA.

This clone is termed medium-sized. The CDR3 does not end in the conserved phenylalanine or tryptophan, so this is likely a read error. Because the CDR3's place on the DNA is in doubt, the DNA is left out and the CDR3 is given as listed by TCRdb. The rearrangement uses TRBV5-6 and TRBJ2-7; the DNA was not used to check the table's D call, TRBD2. Germline V gene lookup returns CDR1 SGHDT and CDR2 YYEEEE. From its first to its last residue, the CDR3 has 9 amino acids. CDR3 region: CASSCPPRE.

This clone was counted a few times. The CDR3 DNA reads as TGTGCCACTTCCGGGACAGCGAACACTGAAGCTTTCTTT. This translates into CATSGTANTEAFF. The chain joins TRBV5-8 to TRBJ1-1, with TRBD1 matching over 7 bases. V lost 9 bases and J lost 1; bases outside the gene matches: 6. The CDR3 is 13 amino acids. Germline V gene lookup returns CDR1 SGHTS and CDR2 YDEGEE.

In its sample, this clone was seen once. The J gene is TRBJ2-2, the V gene TRBV7-9, with D uncertain. Trimming took 1 base from V and 4 from J, leaving 10 bases between them. Germline V CDR1 and CDR2: SEHNR, FQNEAQ (reference sequence). This CDR3 region has 15 residues. Written as DNA, the CDR3 is TGTGCCAGCAGCTTAGTGGTTTCGAGCACCGGGGAGCTGTTTTTT. Translation: CASSLVVSSTGELFF. Combining the CDR3 with reference TRBV7-9 and TRBJ2-2 gives the whole variable domain DTGVSQNPRHKITKRGQNVTFRCDPISEHNRLYWYRQTLGQGPEFLTYFQNEAQLEKSRLLSDRFSAERPKGSFSTLEIQRTEQGDSAMYLCASSLVVSSTGELFFGEGSRLTVL.

The chain has TRBV27 and TRBJ1-5, with 8 bases matching TRBD1. Germline V gene data show CDR1 as MNHEY and CDR2 as SMNVEV (reference sequence). With 7 bases clipped from V and 3 bases from J, the junction kept 5 bases outside the gene matches. The length of the CDR3 is 14 residues. The CDR3 DNA is TGTGCCAGCACCCGACAGGGGCCCAATCAGCCCCAGCATTTT. Protein: CASTRQGPNQPQHF.

This clone was counted only a few times. This CDR3 reads CATSTSAGNTDTQYF. The CDR3 DNA reads TGTGCCACCAGCACGAGCGCGGGGAACACAGATACGCAGTATTTT. The chain combines TRBV15 with TRBJ2-3; a possible D gene is TRBD2 (6 bases). CDR1 LNHNV and CDR2 YYDKDF come from the germline V gene (reference sequence). CDR3 length: 15 residues. Deletions cut 4 bases from V and 2 bases from J, with 13 bases between.

This clone was recorded a few times. The chain links TRBV4-3 to TRBJ1-2; D not certain. This CDR3 has 15 residues. Germline V gene sequence: CDR1 LGHNA, CDR2 YSLEER. V gave up 3 bases and J gave up 2 bases, with 13 bases separating them. The CDR3 sequence is CASSQRGRPNYGYTF. CDR3 nucleotide sequence: TGCGCCAGCAGCCAGAGAGGGCGCCCGAACTATGGCTACACCTTC.

The chain links TRBV5-4 to TRBJ1-2; D remains ambiguous. Per germline, CDR1 SGHNT and CDR2 YYREEE (reference sequence). CDR3 length: 16 amino acids. V lost 4 bases to trimming and J lost 0 bases, with 16 bases between them. Here the CDR3 DNA reads TGTGCCAGCAGCCGCGGAGCTGGGTCAGCTAACTATGGCTACACCTTC. This sequence encodes CASSRGAGSANYGYTF.

This chain links TRBV3-1 (or the pseudogene TRBV3-2) with TRBJ2-1, with a tentative D call TRBD2 (5 bases). V was shortened by 2 bases and J by 8 bases, with 10 bases between the two germline ends. The germline CDR1 and CDR2 sequences are LGHDT and YNNKEL (reference sequence). This CDR3 comprises 13 residues. CDR3: CASSQPGRDEQFF. DNA of the CDR3: TGTGCCAGCAGCCAACCGGGAAGAGATGAGCAGTTCTTC.

The chain has TRBV5-6 and TRBJ1-1; TRBD1 matches at 8 bases. This CDR3 spans 15 amino acids. V shed 4 bases, J shed 2 bases, and the junction held 7 bases outside the gene matches. Germline lookup yields CDR1 SGHDT and CDR2 YYEEEE. The chain's CDR3 is CASSPTDRANTEAFF. In DNA form, the CDR3 reads TGTGCCAGCAGCCCAACGGACAGGGCAAACACTGAAGCTTTCTTT. Drawing the rest from reference TRBV5-6 and TRBJ1-1, the complete variable domain is DAGVTQSPTHLIKTRGQQVTLRCSPKSGHDTVSWYQQALGQGPQFIFQYYEEEERQRGNFPDRFSGHQFPNYSSELNVNALLLGDSALYLCASSPTDRANTEAFFGQGTRLTVV.

This rearrangement joins TRBV18 to TRBJ1-3; 8 nucleotides agree with TRBD1. CDR1 and CDR2 (germline): KGHSH, LQKENI. The CDR3 is 16 residues long. Trimming removed 3 bases from V and 3 bases from J; junction bases left unmatched: 7. The chain's CDR3 is CASSPLGTGGGNTIYF. CDR3 nucleotides: TGTGCCAGCTCACCGCTCGGGACAGGTGGTGGAAACACCATATATTTT.